This is a list of T cell receptor beta chains from one sample in a study of metastatic and nonmetastatic thyroid tumors. TCRdb re-clonotyped the PCR reads via MiXCR. The sample lists around 50,000 clones, approximately 20% occurring once. The sequencing sample was made of blood. The receptor set was obtained from a male donor with papillary thyroid cancer or a benign thyroid nodule (not recorded which). Some clones in this sample may be carry-over from other donors' samples. CDR3s include the opening cysteine and the closing phenylalanine or tryptophan. Each record gives: D gene, V gene, J gene, CDR3 protein. The D gene is left open where the match is weak.

>-|TRBV5-6|TRBJ1-1
CASSFRPHTEAFF
>-|TRBV7-9|TRBJ2-7
CASSPGGNSYEQYF
>-|TRBV25-1|TRBJ2-4
CASSESGEAKNIQYF
>-|TRBV2|TRBJ2-7
CASSYDTRYEQYF
>-|TRBV9|TRBJ2-7
CAPEEEHEQYF
>TRBD1|TRBV27|TRBJ2-7
CASSPHRGSYEQYF
>-|TRBV20-1|TRBJ2-5
CSAQDGVDPKETEYF
>-|TRBV6-1|TRBJ1-6
CASRHRDMGNSPLHF
>-|TRBV12-3/TRBV12-4|TRBJ2-7
CASSFGTYSYEQYF
>-|TRBV12-3/TRBV12-4|TRBJ2-1
CASSRLRGQGEQFF
>-|TRBV28|TRBJ2-7
CASSSPAGGTSNFYEQYF
>-|TRBV20-1|TRBJ2-1
CSAKSGAYNEQFF
>-|TRBV2|TRBJ1-1
CASSPPGATSEAFF
>-|TRBV6-4|TRBJ1-1
CASSDGLPGQTNTEAFF
>TRBD1|TRBV20-1|TRBJ1-2
CSAREAGQGRNYGYTF
>-|TRBV9|TRBJ2-6
CASSVGHSGANVLTF
>-|TRBV7-9|TRBJ2-3
CASSFADTQYF
>TRBD2|TRBV20-1|TRBJ2-1
CSAPGLAGGVYNEQFF
>-|TRBV14|TRBJ1-2
CASSQGALRGGYTF
>-|TRBV20-1|TRBJ1-1
CSARLRGPNTEAFF
>TRBD1|TRBV2|TRBJ1-6
CAARGTVNNSPLHF
>-|TRBV9|TRBJ2-7
CASSVGGRLSSYEQYF
>-|TRBV6-5|TRBJ1-1
CASSYSQGSTRYTEAFF
>-|TRBV28|TRBJ1-5
CASNLWSGGGQPQHF
>TRBD2|TRBV12-3/TRBV12-4|TRBJ2-5
CASSLRRGGGETQYF
>-|TRBV6-1|TRBJ2-4
CASSWGQTVAKNIQYF
>-|TRBV5-1|TRBJ2-3
CASSLEGRYTDTQYF
>TRBD1|TRBV5-5|TRBJ2-7
CASSSFGTGRYEQYF
>-|TRBV2|TRBJ1-1
CASSGRGNTEAFF
>-|TRBV20-1|TRBJ2-7
CSARDDGYYEQYF
>TRBD1|TRBV12-3/TRBV12-4|TRBJ2-7
CASSLGTGQQYF
>-|TRBV11-2|TRBJ2-7
CASSRNGGGTSYEQYF
>TRBD1|TRBV7-6|TRBJ2-7
CASSLGGQYAYEQYF
>TRBD2|TRBV7-8|TRBJ2-3
CASSFSGSTGDTQYF
>TRBD2|TRBV7-8|TRBJ2-2
CASRGLAGATGELFF
>-|TRBV20-1|TRBJ2-3
CSARDFVVRDTGVTDTQYF
>TRBD2|TRBV6-2/TRBV6-3|TRBJ2-1
CASSYRLAATIRNEQFF
>TRBD1|TRBV18|TRBJ1-5
CASSPRQGNNQPQHF
>TRBD2|TRBV19|TRBJ2-1
CASSMGAGGTDEQFF
>-|TRBV20-1|TRBJ1-5
CSASGGHNQPQHF
>-|TRBV18|TRBJ2-2
CASSPANTGELFF
>-|TRBV12-3/TRBV12-4|TRBJ2-7
CASSFQADHEQYF
>-|TRBV5-8|TRBJ2-3
CASSLGPAPSDTQYF
>-|TRBV7-8|TRBJ1-2
CASSLGSGNYGYTF
>-|TRBV19|TRBJ2-6
CASTSPGSGANVLTF
>-|TRBV29-1|TRBJ2-7
CSVGRSSYEQYF
>-|TRBV30|TRBJ2-6
CACARAGANVLTF
>-|TRBV7-9|TRBJ2-2
CASTEGVGELFF
>-|TRBV20-1|TRBJ2-5
CSARRLAFRQETQYF
>-|TRBV20-1|TRBJ1-5
CSASDRRALNQPQHF
>-|TRBV18|TRBJ1-1
CASSPLQGIDTEAFF
>-|TRBV6-2/TRBV6-3|TRBJ2-1
CASSYSLGFEQFF
>-|TRBV7-9|TRBJ1-6
CASSLSAGHQEGSPLHF
>TRBD1|TRBV12-3/TRBV12-4|TRBJ1-2
CASSTQDRERNGYTF
>-|TRBV5-4|TRBJ2-2
CASGRQLPPPGELFF
>TRBD1|TRBV10-1|TRBJ2-3
CASSEATGGSTYTQYF
>-|TRBV5-1|TRBJ1-1
CASRGDGQWTEAFF
>-|TRBV20-1|TRBJ2-7
CSARARYILTYEQYF
>-|TRBV6-2/TRBV6-3|TRBJ2-6
CASRTTGANSLTF